Below, 3 T cell receptor beta chains from the same sample are listed, as sequenced in a study of T cell repertoires in cytomegalovirus infection. Using its own MiXCR run on the reads, TCRdb lists one record per CDR3 protein. The sample shows around 100,000 distinct CDR3 sequences, about a quarter of them seen only once. Input material: CD8+ T cells from PBMCs. The receptor source for this set is a human donor in good health (CMV status not recorded). Some clones in this sample may be carry-over from other donors' samples.

The table lists this clonotype with many counts. This chain connects TRBV7-2 to TRBJ2-3; TRBD2 might be the D (6 bases). The V end was cut by 5 bases, the J end by 0 bases, with 9 bases between. Germline CDR1 is SGHTA and CDR2 is FQGNSA. The CDR3 length is 14 residues. CDR3 coding DNA: TGTGCCAGCAGCCCCGGAGGGAGCACAGATACGCAGTATTTT. Protein sequence: CASSPGGSTDTQYF.

The chain links TRBV12-3 or TRBV12-4 to TRBJ2-5; a possible D gene is TRBD2 (6 bases). The V gene lost 4 bases and the J gene lost 0 bases, with 18 bases spanning the gap. The CDR3 length is 17 residues. CDR3 nucleotide sequence: TGTGCCAGCAGTTCCTCCGGGACTTCTTCGTACCAAGAGACCCAGTACTTC. Its protein is CASSSSGTSSYQETQYF.

V gene TRBV20-1 combines with J gene TRBJ2-2; 14 nucleotides align to TRBD2. Germline V lookup: CDR1 DFQATT, CDR2 SNEGSKA (reference sequence). V shed 1 base and J 2 bases; nucleotides not matched to a gene: 9. The CDR3 covers 19 residues. The CDR3 DNA is TGCAGTGCTAGAGTCCTCGGCGGGACTAGCGGGGGAAACACCGGGGAGCTGTTTTTT. Translated: CSARVLGGTSGGNTGELFF.